This TCR beta chain was obtained from a study of OX40 agonist ivuxolimab in advanced cancers. The V and J ends lost 2 bases and 4 bases, in that order; junction bases with no gene match: 3. The CDR3 extends over 16 amino acids. Germline loops: CDR1 SGHNT, CDR2 YYREEE (reference sequence). Clones were sequenced by immunoSEQ multiplex PCR, and TCRdb holds only the in-frame ones, with some missing. The table lists some 60,000 clones, around 93% of them singletons, with 3.5% to 4.5% in the top ten. The chain uses TRBV5-4 and TRBJ2-1; 13 bases line up with TRBD2. The TCR sequence derives from an adult with an advanced solid tumor such as melanoma, head and neck, liver or kidney cancer. The material sequenced was CD4+ or CD8+ T cells sorted from blood, taken in a trial of the OX40 agonist ivuxolimab. CDR3 nucleotides: TGTGCCAGCAGCTTAGAGGGACTAGCGGGGTACAATGAGCAGTTCTTC. Translation: CASSLEGLAGYNEQFF.